These 5 T cell receptor beta chains came from one sample sequenced in a study of blood T cells in healthy people across ages. Through a sample-barcoded 5' primer and a J-beta primer mix, a second PCR was run for roughly 6 to 12 cycles. TCRdb re-analysed the 5' RACE reads in MiXCR, keeping a single row per CDR3 protein. The table records around 800,000 distinct CDR3 sequences, around a quarter of them present only once. These same data were also listed under a study on T cells of mothers and their children.

The specimen sequenced was blood. These receptors originate from a boy aged 5-17 years in good health.

Of note for this clonotype: A much larger clone is a single base away; this may be a read error. Lacking the conserved final phenylalanine or tryptophan, this CDR3 likely reflects a read error. CDR3 in DNA: TGCAGTGCTAGAGGACTAGATCCCCACCAAGAGACCCAGTACCTC. This sequence encodes CSARGLDPHQETQYL. The chain employs TRBV20-1 and TRBJ2-5; TRBD2 is a possible D gene (6 bases). Germline CDR1 DFQATT, CDR2 SNEGSKA (reference sequence). With 1 base removed from V and 0 bases from J, the gap between germline ends came to 12 bases. The CDR3 loop spans 15 amino acids.

This clonotype appeared many times. This rearrangement joins TRBV12-3 or TRBV12-4 to TRBJ1-1; no firm D call. This CDR3 contains 12 residues. The V and J ends lost 8 bases and 11 bases respectively, with 18 bases between them. The CDR3 protein is CASLRPSGEAFF. In DNA, the CDR3 is TGTGCCAGCCTTCGCCCCAGCGGTGAGGCTTTCTTT.

In this sample, this clonotype turned up a few times. The chain joins TRBV5-1 to TRBJ1-4, with TRBD1 as a possible D gene (6 bases). Germline lookup yields CDR1 SGHRS and CDR2 YFSETQ. The CDR3 has 15 residues. Trimming pared 4 bases from V and 12 bases from J, leaving 22 bases between. In nucleotides, the CDR3 is TGCGCCAGCAGCCGCAGACAGGCGTCCATGACGGAACTGTTTTTT. This translates into CASSRRQASMTELFF. Combining the CDR3 with reference TRBV5-1 and TRBJ1-4 gives the whole variable domain KAGVTQTPRYLIKTRGQQVTLSCSPISGHRSVSWYQQTPGQGLQFLFEYFSETQRNKGNFPGRFSGRQFSNSRSEMNVSTLELGDSALYLCASSRRQASMTELFFGSGTQLSVL.

The gene calls are TRBV29-1 and TRBJ2-5; D is unclear. Trimming removed 2 bases from V and 0 bases from J, with 7 bases in between. Germline V gives CDR1 SQVTM, CDR2 ANQGSEA. The CDR3 runs to 13 residues. In DNA form, the CDR3 reads TGCAGCGTTGAAAGGCAGTACCAAGAGACCCAGTACTTC. Protein product: CSVERQYQETQYF.

Of note for this clonotype: A read error may account for a junction end that differs from germline. The V call is TRBV7-3, the J call TRBJ1-1; D gene uncertain. The CDR3 runs to 13 residues. Germline lookup yields CDR1 SGHTA and CDR2 FQGTGA. In nucleotides, the CDR3 is TGTGCCAGCAGCGTAACCTTGAGGACTGAAGCTTTCTTT. This sequence encodes CASSVTLRTEAFF.